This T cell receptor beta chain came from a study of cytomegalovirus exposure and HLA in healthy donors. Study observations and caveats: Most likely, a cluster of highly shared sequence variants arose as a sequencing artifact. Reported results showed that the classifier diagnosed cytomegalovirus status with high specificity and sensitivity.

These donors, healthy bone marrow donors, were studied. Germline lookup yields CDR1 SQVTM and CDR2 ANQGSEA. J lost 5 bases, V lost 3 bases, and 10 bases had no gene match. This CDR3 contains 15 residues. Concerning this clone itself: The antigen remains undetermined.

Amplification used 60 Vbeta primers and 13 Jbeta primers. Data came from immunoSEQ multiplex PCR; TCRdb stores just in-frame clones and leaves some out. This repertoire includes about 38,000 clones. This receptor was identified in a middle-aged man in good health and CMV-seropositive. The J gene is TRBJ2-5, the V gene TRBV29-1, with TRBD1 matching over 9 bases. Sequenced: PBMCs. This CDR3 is CSVDQGQGDWETQYF. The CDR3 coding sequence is TGCAGCGTTGACCAGGGACAGGGTGATTGGGAGACCCAGTACTTC.